This T cell receptor beta chain was sequenced in a study of T cells after yellow fever vaccination. Study-level results: Abundant bulk-population clonotypes could contaminate the FACS-sorted repertoires. Booster sampling recovered most clones from primary vaccination (96% CD4, around 88% CD8). Compared with primary, the secondary response was weaker and peaked at day 5, not 15.

Many counts were recorded for this clonotype. As yet, its antigen is unknown. V lost 5 bases, J lost 3 bases, and 10 bases lay in between. The length of the CDR3 is 14 residues. Per the germline V gene, CDR1 is SGHTA and CDR2 is FQGTGA. MiXCR was run by TCRdb on the 5' RACE reads, yielding one entry per CDR3 protein. This table holds 250,000 to 400,000 distinct CDR3 sequences, approximately 4% found once. The receptor was isolated from a man between 18 and 35 years old who received the YFV17D yellow fever vaccine. This rearrangement joins TRBV7-3 to TRBJ2-2; D possibly corresponds to TRBD1 (5 bases). Sequencing used PBMCs, obtained 15 days after the yellow fever booster vaccination. CDR3 nucleotides: TGTGCCAGCAGCCCGGACACCTACACCGGGGAGCTGTTTTTT. This encodes CASSPDTYTGELFF.